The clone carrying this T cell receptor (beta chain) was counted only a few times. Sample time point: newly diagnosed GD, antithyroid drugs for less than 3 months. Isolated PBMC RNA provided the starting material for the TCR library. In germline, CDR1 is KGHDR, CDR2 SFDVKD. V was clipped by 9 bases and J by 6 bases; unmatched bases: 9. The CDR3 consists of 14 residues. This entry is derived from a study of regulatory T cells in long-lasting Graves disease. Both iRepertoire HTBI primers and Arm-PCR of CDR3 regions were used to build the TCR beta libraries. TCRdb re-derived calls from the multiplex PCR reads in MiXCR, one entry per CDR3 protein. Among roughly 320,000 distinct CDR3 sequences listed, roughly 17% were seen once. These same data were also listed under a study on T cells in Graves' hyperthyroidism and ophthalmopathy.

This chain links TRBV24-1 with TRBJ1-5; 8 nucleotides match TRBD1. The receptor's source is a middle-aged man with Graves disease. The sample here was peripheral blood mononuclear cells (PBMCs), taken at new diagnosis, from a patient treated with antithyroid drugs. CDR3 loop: CATQSGQGGQPQHF. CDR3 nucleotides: TGTGCCACCCAGTCCGGACAGGGAGGTCAGCCCCAGCATTTT.